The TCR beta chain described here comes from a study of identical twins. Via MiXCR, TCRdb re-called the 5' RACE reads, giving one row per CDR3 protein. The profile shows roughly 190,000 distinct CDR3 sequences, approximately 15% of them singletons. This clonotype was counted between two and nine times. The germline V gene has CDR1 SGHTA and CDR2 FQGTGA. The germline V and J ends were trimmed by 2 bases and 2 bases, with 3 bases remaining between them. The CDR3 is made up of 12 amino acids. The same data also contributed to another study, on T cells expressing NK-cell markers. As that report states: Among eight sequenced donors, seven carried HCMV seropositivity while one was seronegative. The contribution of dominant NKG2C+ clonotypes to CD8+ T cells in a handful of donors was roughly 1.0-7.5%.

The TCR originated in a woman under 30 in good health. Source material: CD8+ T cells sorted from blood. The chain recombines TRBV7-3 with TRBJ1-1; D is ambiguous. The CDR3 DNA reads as TGTGCCAGCAGCTTATATAACACTGAAGCTTTCTTT. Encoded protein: CASSLYNTEAFF.